Listed below are T cell receptor beta chains from one sample, sequenced in a study of blood T cell repertoires in COVID-19. Assay: immunoSEQ multiplex PCR; the TCRdb copy retains only in-frame clones and omits some. The sample yields hundreds of thousands of clones, around 83% seen once. The sample consisted of peripheral blood. Receptors originate from a man older than 75 with acute or convalescent COVID-19. Each CDR3 is given with its conserved first and last residue. A D gene is named only where the DNA matches it firmly. Expanded clones are given a class, and other clones once, few, many or no size at all.

V gene	D gene	clone size	J gene	CDR3 protein	CDR3 DNA
TRBV6-5	NA	few	TRBJ1-1	CASMANYGFTEAFF	TGTGCCAGCATGGCGAACTATGGCTTCACTGAAGCTTTCTTT
TRBV5-5	TRBD2	NA	TRBJ2-3	CASSPRLAGVQYF	TGTGCCAGCAGCCCCCGCCTAGCGGGAGTACAGTATTTT
TRBV6-6	NA	NA	TRBJ1-5	CASGRDNNQPQHF	TGTGCCAGCGGCCGGGACAATAATCAGCCCCAGCATTTT
TRBV4-2	NA	NA	TRBJ1-5	CASSQDSGERQPQHF	TGTGCCAGCAGCCAAGATAGTGGGGAGCGGCAGCCCCAGCATTTT
TRBV30	NA	NA	TRBJ2-7	CAWSVLASASYEQYF	TGTGCCTGGAGTGTACTGGCTAGCGCCTCCTACGAGCAGTACTTC
TRBV5-1	TRBD1	NA	TRBJ1-3	CASSLGGGGETIYF	TGCGCCAGCAGCTTAGGAGGAGGGGGCGAGACCATATATTTT
TRBV4-1	NA	NA	TRBJ2-1	CASSLEGARSSYNGQFF	TGCGCCAGCAGCCTAGAAGGGGCAAGGAGCTCCTACAATGGGCAGTTCTTC
TRBV6-1	TRBD1	NA	TRBJ1-4	CASSEGGQGGEKLFF	TGTGCCAGCAGTGAAGGAGGACAGGGAGGTGAAAAACTGTTTTTT
TRBV6-5	NA	NA	TRBJ2-1	CASERGYNEQFF	TGTGCCAGCGAAAGGGGCTACAATGAGCAGTTCTTC
TRBV28	NA	NA	TRBJ1-2	CASSAGTDNYGYTF	TGTGCCAGCAGTGCCGGGACTGATAACTATGGCTACACCTTC
TRBV5-4	TRBD2	NA	TRBJ2-1	CASSLQAGGLDEQFF	TGTGCCAGCAGCCTTCAAGCGGGAGGGTTGGATGAGCAGTTCTTC
TRBV9	TRBD2	few	TRBJ2-1	CASSATSGGSGEQFF	TGTGCCAGCAGCGCTACTAGTGGCGGGAGCGGTGAGCAGTTCTTC
TRBV7-2	NA	NA	TRBJ2-5	CASSLVGDGVGTQYF	TGTGCCAGCAGCTTAGTGGGCGACGGGGTGGGGACCCAGTACTTC
TRBV18	NA	NA	TRBJ2-3	CASSPELPGTDTQYF	TGTGCCAGCTCACCAGAGTTGCCGGGCACAGATACGCAGTATTTT
TRBV19	NA	NA	TRBJ1-5	CASIIGAGANQPQHF	TGTGCCAGTATCATTGGGGCAGGGGCTAATCAGCCCCAGCATTTT
TRBV5-1	TRBD2	NA	TRBJ2-5	CASSPGGSEETQYF	TGCGCCAGCAGCCCGGGGGGATCCGAGGAGACCCAGTACTTC
TRBV30	TRBD1	NA	TRBJ2-7	CAWSRPGQGPYEQYF	TGTGCCTGGAGCCGGCCGGGACAGGGCCCCTACGAGCAGTACTTC
TRBV25-1	NA	once	TRBJ2-6	CASQTVTGANVLTF	TGTGCCAGCCAAACAGTTACTGGGGCCAACGTCCTGACTTTC
TRBV3-1/TRBV3-2	NA	NA	TRBJ1-1	CASSRVGVNTEAFF	TGTGCCAGCAGCCGGGTGGGAGTGAACACTGAAGCTTTCTTT
TRBV28	NA	NA	TRBJ2-5	CASSSGFSQYQETQYF	TGTGCCAGCAGTTCGGGGTTTTCGCAGTACCAAGAGACCCAGTACTTC
TRBV5-1	NA	few	TRBJ2-1	CASSLVYPEQFF	TGCGCCAGCAGCTTGGTATATCCTGAGCAGTTCTTC
TRBV9	TRBD2	NA	TRBJ2-1	CARSVGGREGHNEQFF	TGTGCCCGCAGCGTAGGGGGGCGGGAGGGCCACAATGAGCAGTTCTTC
TRBV19	NA	NA	TRBJ1-5	CASSIGLDQPQHF	TGTGCCAGTAGTATAGGGCTGGATCAGCCCCAGCATTTT
TRBV7-2	TRBD2	NA	TRBJ2-1	CASSLDSSGQFF	TGTGCCAGCAGCTTAGATTCTAGCGGGCAGTTCTTC
TRBV5-1	TRBD2	once	TRBJ2-7	CASSLAAGLVVEQYF	TGCGCCAGCAGCTTGGCCGCGGGACTAGTAGTCGAGCAGTACTTC
TRBV6-5	NA	once	TRBJ1-3	CASRTPYSSGNTIYF	TGTGCCAGCAGGACCCCTTACAGCTCTGGAAACACCATATATTTT
TRBV19	NA	NA	TRBJ1-2	CASSILGWDYGYTF	TGTGCCAGTAGTATTCTCGGGTGGGACTATGGCTACACCTTC
TRBV28	TRBD1	NA	TRBJ1-2	CASTGGTGVGYTF	TGTGCCAGCACCGGCGGGACAGGGGTGGGCTACACCTTC
TRBV11-2	TRBD1	NA	TRBJ2-3	CASSLDARQGANTDTQYF	TGTGCCAGCAGCTTAGACGCGCGACAGGGGGCAAACACAGATACGCAGTATTTT
TRBV30	NA	NA	TRBJ1-5	CAWSVLSNQPQHF	TGTGCCTGGAGTGTACTAAGCAATCAGCCCCAGCATTTT
TRBV3-1/TRBV3-2	NA	NA	TRBJ2-1	CASSQDPESSYNEQFF	TGTGCCAGCAGCCAAGATCCGGAGTCTTCCTACAATGAGCAGTTCTTC
TRBV28	NA	NA	TRBJ1-1	CASSFGYTEAFF	TGTGCCAGCAGTTTCGGGTACACTGAAGCTTTCTTT
TRBV4-1	NA	NA	TRBJ1-5	CASSPEDSDNQPQHF	TGCGCCAGCAGCCCAGAGGACAGTGACAATCAGCCCCAGCATTTT
TRBV6-5	NA	NA	TRBJ1-1	CASSYDPGWNTEAFF	TGTGCCAGCAGTTACGACCCCGGGTGGAACACTGAAGCTTTCTTT
TRBV21-1	NA	NA	TRBJ1-2	CASSRNSGYTF	TGTGCCAGCAGCAGAAATAGTGGCTACACCTTC
TRBV5-4	TRBD1	NA	TRBJ2-2	CASSLNRPGQGSTGELFF	TGTGCCAGCAGCTTGAACCGCCCGGGACAGGGATCCACCGGGGAGCTGTTTTTT